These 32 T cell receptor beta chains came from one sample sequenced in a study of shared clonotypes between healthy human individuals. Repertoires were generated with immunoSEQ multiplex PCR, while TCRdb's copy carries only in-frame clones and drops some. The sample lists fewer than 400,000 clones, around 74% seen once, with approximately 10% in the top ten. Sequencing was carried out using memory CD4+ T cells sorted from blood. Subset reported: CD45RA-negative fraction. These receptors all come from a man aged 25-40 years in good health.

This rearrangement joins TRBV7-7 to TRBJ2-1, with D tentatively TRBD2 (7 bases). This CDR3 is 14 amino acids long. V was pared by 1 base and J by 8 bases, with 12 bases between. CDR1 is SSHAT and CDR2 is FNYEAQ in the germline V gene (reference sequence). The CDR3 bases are TGTGCCAGCAGCTTAGAAGGGGGAGGGGATGAGCAGTTCTTC. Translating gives CASSLEGGGDEQFF.

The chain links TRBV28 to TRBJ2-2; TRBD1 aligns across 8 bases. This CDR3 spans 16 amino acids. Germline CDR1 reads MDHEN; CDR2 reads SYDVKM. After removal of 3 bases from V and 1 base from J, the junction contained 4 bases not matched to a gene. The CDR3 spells CASSLTGQGNTGELFF. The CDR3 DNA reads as TGTGCCAGCAGTTTGACCGGACAGGGGAACACCGGGGAGCTGTTTTTT.

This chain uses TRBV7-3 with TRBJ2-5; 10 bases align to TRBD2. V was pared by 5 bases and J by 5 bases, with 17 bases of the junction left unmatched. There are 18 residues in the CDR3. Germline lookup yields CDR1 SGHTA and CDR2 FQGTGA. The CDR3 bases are TGTGCCAGCAGCCGACGGGGCCCAGCGGGAGGGCTTGGGGAGACCCAGTACTTC. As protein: CASSRRGPAGGLGETQYF.

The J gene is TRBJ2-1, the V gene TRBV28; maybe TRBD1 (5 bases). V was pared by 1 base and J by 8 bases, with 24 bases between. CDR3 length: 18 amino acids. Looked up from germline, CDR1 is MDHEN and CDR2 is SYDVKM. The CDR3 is CASSLFRVKPSGRHEQFF. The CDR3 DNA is TGTGCCAGCAGTTTATTCAGGGTTAAGCCTTCCGGTAGACATGAGCAGTTCTTC.

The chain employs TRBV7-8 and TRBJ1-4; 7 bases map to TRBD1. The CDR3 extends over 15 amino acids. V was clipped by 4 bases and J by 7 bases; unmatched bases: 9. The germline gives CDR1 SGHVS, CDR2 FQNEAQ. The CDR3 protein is CASSSRQGRGEKLFF. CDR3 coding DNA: TGTGCCAGCAGCTCCAGACAGGGCCGTGGTGAAAAACTGTTTTTT.

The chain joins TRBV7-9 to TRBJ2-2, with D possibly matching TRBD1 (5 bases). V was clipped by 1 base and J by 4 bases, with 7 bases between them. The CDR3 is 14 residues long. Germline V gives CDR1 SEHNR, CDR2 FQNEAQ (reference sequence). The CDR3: CASSLGGSTGELFF. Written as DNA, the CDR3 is TGTGCCAGCAGCTTAGGGGGCTCCACCGGGGAGCTGTTTTTT. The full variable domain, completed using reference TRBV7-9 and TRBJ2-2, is DTGVSQNPRHKITKRGQNVTFRCDPISEHNRLYWYRQTLGQGPEFLTYFQNEAQLEKSRLLSDRFSAERPKGSFSTLEIQRTEQGDSAMYLCASSLGGSTGELFFGEGSRLTVL.

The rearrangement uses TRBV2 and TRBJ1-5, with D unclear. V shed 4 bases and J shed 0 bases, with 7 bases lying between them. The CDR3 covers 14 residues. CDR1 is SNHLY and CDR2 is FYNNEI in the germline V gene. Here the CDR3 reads CASSGLISNQPQHF. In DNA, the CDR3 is TGTGCCAGCAGTGGTCTAATTAGCAATCAGCCCCAGCATTTT.

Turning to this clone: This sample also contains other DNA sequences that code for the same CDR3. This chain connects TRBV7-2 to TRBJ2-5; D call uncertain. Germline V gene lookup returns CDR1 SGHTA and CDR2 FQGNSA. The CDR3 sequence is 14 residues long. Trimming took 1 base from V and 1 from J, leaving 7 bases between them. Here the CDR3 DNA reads TGTGCCAGCAGCTTAGGCCGGGCCCAAGAGACCCAGTACTTC. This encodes CASSLGRAQETQYF.

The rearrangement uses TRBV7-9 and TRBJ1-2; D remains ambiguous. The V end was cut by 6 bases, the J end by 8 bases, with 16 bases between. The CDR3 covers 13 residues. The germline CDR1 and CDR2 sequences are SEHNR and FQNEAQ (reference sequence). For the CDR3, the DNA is TGTGCCAGCAGTGGTGGGCAGTCGTGGGGCTACACCTTC. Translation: CASSGGQSWGYTF.

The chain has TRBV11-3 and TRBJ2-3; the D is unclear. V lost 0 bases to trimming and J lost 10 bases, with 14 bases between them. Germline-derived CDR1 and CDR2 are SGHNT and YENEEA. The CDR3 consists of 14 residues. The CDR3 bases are TGTGCCAGCAGCTTAGATCCGACCGCGGATGCGCAGTATTTT. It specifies CASSLDPTADAQYF. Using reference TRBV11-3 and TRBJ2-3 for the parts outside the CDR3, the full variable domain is EAGVVQSPRYKIIEKKQPVAFWCNPISGHNTLYWYLQNLGQGPELLIRYENEEAVDDSQLPKDRFSAERLKGVDSTLKIQPAELGDSAVYLCASSLDPTADAQYFGPGTRLTVL.

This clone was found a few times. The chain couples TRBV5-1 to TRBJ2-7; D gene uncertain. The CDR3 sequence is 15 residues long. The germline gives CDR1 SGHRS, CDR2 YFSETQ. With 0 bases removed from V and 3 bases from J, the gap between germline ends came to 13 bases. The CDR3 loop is CASSLGIQVGYEQYF. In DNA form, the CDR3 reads TGCGCCAGCAGCTTGGGTATTCAGGTAGGCTACGAGCAGTACTTC.

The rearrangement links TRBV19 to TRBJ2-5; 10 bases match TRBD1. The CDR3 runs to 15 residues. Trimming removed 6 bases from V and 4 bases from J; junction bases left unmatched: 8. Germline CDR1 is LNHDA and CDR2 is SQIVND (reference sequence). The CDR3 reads CASRRQGARRETQYF. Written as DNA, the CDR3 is TGTGCCAGTAGGAGACAGGGGGCGAGAAGAGAGACCCAGTACTTC.

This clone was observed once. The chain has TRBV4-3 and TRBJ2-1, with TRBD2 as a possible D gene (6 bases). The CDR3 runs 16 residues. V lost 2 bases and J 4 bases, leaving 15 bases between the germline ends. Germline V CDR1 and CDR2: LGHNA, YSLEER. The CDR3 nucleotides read TGCGCCAGCAGCCAACCCGGCGCGGGGTTGTACAATGAGCAGTTCTTC. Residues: CASSQPGAGLYNEQFF.

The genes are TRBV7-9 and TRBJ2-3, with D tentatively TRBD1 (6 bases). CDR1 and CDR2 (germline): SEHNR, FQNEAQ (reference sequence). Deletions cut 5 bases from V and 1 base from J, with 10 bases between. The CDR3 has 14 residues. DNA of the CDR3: TGTGCCAGCAGCAACAGGGCCCGCACAGATACGCAGTATTTT. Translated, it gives CASSNRARTDTQYF.

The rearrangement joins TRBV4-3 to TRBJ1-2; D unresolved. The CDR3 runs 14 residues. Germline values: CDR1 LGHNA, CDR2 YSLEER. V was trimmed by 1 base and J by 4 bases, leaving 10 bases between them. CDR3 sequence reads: CASSQVVRSYGYTF. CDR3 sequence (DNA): TGCGCCAGCAGCCAAGTGGTCAGGTCCTATGGCTACACCTTC.

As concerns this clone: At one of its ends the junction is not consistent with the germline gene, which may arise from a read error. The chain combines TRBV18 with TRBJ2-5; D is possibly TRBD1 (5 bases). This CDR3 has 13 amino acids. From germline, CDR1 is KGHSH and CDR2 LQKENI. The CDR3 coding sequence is TGTGCCAGCTCACCACCGATGACAGAGGCCCAGTACTTC. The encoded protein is CASSPPMTEAQYF.

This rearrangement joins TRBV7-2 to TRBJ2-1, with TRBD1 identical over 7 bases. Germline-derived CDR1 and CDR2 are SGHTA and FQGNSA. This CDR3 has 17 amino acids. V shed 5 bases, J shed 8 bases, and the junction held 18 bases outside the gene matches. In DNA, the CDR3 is TGTGCCAGCAGCCGGCCTCCCGGGACAGCCCAAATAGATGAGCAGTTCTTC. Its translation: CASSRPPGTAQIDEQFF.

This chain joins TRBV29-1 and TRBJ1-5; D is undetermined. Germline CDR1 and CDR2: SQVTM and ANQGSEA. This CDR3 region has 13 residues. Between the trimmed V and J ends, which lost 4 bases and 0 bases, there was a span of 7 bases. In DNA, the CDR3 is TGCAGCGTTGCGTATGGTAGCAATCAGCCCCAGCATTTT. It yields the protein CSVAYGSNQPQHF.

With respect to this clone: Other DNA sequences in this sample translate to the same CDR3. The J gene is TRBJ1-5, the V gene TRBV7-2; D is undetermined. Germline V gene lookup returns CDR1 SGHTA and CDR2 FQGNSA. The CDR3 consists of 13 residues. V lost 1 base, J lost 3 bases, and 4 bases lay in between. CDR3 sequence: CASSLGVNQPQHF. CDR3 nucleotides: TGTGCCAGCAGCTTAGGGGTCAATCAGCCCCAGCATTTT.

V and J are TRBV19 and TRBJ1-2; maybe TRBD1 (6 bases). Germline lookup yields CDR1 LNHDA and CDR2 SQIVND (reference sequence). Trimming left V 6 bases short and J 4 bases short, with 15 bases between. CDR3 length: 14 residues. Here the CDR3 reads CASSQPQGLYGYTF. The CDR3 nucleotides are TGTGCCAGTAGCCAACCGCAGGGGCTCTATGGCTACACCTTC.

The CDR3 sequence: CASSPGALAKNIQYF. The CDR3 DNA follows: TGTGCCAGCAGCCCCGGGGCTCTAGCCAAAAACATTCAGTACTTC. The gene calls are TRBV7-2 and TRBJ2-4, with D perhaps assigned TRBD1 or TRBD2 (5 bases each). The CDR3 runs to 15 residues. Germline CDR1 reads SGHTA; CDR2 reads FQGNSA. Trimming took 5 bases from V and 0 from J, leaving 11 bases between them.

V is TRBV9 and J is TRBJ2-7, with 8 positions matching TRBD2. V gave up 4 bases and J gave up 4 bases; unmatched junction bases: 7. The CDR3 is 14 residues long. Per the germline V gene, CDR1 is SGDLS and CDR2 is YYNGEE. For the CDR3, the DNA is TGTGCCAGCAGCCGCCTCGGGAGGGATTACGAGCAGTACTTC. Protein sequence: CASSRLGRDYEQYF.

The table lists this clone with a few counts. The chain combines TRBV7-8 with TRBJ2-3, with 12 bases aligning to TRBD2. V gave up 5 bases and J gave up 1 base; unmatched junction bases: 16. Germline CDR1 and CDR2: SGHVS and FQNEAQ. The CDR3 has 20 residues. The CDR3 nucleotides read TGTGCCAGCAGCCGTGTTATATCTAGCGGGAGGGCCAGAGGCACAGATACGCAGTATTTT. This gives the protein CASSRVISSGRARGTDTQYF.

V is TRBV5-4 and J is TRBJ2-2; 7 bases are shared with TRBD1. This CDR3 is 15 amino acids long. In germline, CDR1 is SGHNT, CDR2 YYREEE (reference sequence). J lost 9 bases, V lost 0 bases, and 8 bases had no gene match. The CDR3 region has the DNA TGTGCCAGCAGCTTGGACCCCGACAGGGACCGGGAGCTGTTTTTT. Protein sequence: CASSLDPDRDRELFF. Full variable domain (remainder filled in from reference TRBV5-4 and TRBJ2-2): ETGVTQSPTHLIKTRGQQVTLRCSSQSGHNTVSWYQQALGQGPQFIFQYYREEENGRGNFPPRFSGLQFPNYSSELNVNALELDDSALYLCASSLDPDRDRELFFGEGSRLTVL.

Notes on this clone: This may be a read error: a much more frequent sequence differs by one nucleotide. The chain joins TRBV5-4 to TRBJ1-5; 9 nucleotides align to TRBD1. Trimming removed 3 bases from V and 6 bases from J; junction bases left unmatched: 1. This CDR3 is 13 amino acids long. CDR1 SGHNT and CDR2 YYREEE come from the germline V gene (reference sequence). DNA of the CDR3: TGTGCCAGCAGCTCGGGACAGGGTCAGCCCCAGCATTTT. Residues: CASSSGQGQPQHF.

CDR3 DNA sequence: TGTGCCAGCGGCCGGACTAGCGGAATTAGCACAGATACGCAGTATTTT. Protein sequence: CASGRTSGISTDTQYF. The gene calls are TRBV28 and TRBJ2-3; TRBD2 matches 10 bases. V lost 8 bases to trimming and J lost 0 bases; unmatched junction nucleotides: 8. This CDR3 is 16 amino acids long. Germline V gene lookup returns CDR1 MDHEN and CDR2 SYDVKM.

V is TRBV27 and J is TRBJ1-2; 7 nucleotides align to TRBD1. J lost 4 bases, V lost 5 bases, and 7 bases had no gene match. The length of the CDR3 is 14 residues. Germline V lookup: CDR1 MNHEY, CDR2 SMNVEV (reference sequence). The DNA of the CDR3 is TGTGCCAGCAGTCGGGGGACAGCGCCCTATGGCTACACCTTC. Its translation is CASSRGTAPYGYTF.

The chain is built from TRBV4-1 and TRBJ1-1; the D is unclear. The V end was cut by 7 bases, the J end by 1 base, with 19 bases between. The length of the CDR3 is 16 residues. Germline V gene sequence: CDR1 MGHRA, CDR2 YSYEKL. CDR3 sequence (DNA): TGCGCCAGCAAAGGTCTGATTACTCGCGGGAACACTGAAGCTTTCTTT. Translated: CASKGLITRGNTEAFF.

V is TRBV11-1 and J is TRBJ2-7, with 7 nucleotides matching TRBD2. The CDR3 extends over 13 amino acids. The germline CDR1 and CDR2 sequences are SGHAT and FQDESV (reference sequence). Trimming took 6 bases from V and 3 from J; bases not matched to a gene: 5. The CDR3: CASRFRDYYEQYF. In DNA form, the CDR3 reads TGTGCCAGCAGGTTCCGGGACTACTACGAGCAGTACTTC.

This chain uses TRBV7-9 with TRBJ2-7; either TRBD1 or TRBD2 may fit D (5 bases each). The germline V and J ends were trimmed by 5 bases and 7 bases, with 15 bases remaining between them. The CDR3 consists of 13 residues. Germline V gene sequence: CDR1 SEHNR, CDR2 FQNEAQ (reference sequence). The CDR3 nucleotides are TGTGCCAGCAGCGTCGGGGCCGCCAATGAGCAGTACTTC. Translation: CASSVGAANEQYF. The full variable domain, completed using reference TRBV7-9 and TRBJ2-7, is DTGVSQNPRHKITKRGQNVTFRCDPISEHNRLYWYRQTLGQGPEFLTYFQNEAQLEKSRLLSDRFSAERPKGSFSTLEIQRTEQGDSAMYLCASSVGAANEQYFGPGTRLTVT.

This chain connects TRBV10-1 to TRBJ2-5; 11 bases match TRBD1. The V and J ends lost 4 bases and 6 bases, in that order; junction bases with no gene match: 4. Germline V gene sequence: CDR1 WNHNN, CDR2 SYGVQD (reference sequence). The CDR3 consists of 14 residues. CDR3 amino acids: CASSAGTGGKTQYF. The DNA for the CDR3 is TGCGCCAGCAGTGCGGGGACAGGGGGAAAGACCCAGTACTTC.

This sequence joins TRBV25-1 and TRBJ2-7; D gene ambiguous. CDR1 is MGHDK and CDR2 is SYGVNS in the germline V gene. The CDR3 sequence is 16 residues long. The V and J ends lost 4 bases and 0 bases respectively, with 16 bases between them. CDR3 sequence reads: CASSVPGPTNSYEQYF. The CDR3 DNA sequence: TGTGCCAGCAGTGTACCCGGACCGACGAACTCCTACGAGCAGTACTTC.